The 21 T cell receptor beta chains listed next were all sequenced from one sample in a study of T cell responses to AZD1222 COVID-19 vaccine. Method: immunoSEQ multiplex PCR; TCRdb's copy keeps in-frame clones and lacks some. The sample lists 100,000 to 150,000 clones, 88% occurring once. The sequencing used peripheral blood, collected on day 0 of AZD1222 vaccination. All receptors come from an adult in good health.

CDR3 region: CASSQPLRTSGESNTGELFF. As DNA, the CDR3 is TGTGCCAGCAGCCAGCCCTTAAGGACTAGCGGAGAGTCGAACACCGGGGAGCTGTTTTTT. The V call is TRBV4-2, the J call TRBJ2-2, with 10 bases matching TRBD2. The germline CDR1 and CDR2 sequences are LGHNA and YNFKEQ. CDR3 length: 20 amino acids. The trim removed 3 bases at V and 0 bases at J, leaving 13 bases unmatched.

The J gene is TRBJ1-4, the V gene TRBV5-4; D may be TRBD1 (6 bases). V lost 4 bases to trimming and J lost 6 bases, with 16 bases between them. This CDR3 comprises 15 residues. Per the germline V gene, CDR1 is SGHNT and CDR2 is YYREEE (reference sequence). The CDR3 nucleotides are TGTGCCAGCAGCAAATTCAGGGGTGAGGATGAAAAACTGTTTTTT. It specifies CASSKFRGEDEKLFF.

The chain links TRBV3-1 (or the pseudogene TRBV3-2) to TRBJ2-7; TRBD2 matches 9 bases. This CDR3 spans 15 amino acids. Germline V lookup: CDR1 LGHDT, CDR2 YNNKEL (reference sequence). V lost 2 bases and J lost 5; bases outside the gene matches: 7. The CDR3 loop is CASSQLGGGAHEQYF. CDR3 bases: TGTGCCAGCAGCCAACTCGGCGGGGGGGCCCACGAGCAGTACTTC.

The CDR3 coding sequence is TGTGCCAGCAGTTCCCTTACAGGGGCTAGAAACACCATATATTTT. Its protein is CASSSLTGARNTIYF. The gene calls are TRBV2 and TRBJ1-3; the match to TRBD1 covers 7 bases. From germline, CDR1 is SNHLY and CDR2 FYNNEI. With V trimmed by 5 bases and J by 5 bases, 9 bases remained unmatched. The CDR3 has 15 amino acids.

This chain joins TRBV19 and TRBJ2-1, with D tentatively TRBD1 (7 bases). Looked up from germline, CDR1 is LNHDA and CDR2 is SQIVND (reference sequence). Trimming left V 0 bases short and J 8 bases short, with 20 bases between. This CDR3 region has 17 residues. CDR3 in amino acids: CASSIDRTGHGGDEQFF. CDR3 in DNA: TGTGCCAGTAGTATAGATCGGACAGGCCACGGGGGAGATGAGCAGTTCTTC.

V and J are TRBV5-1 and TRBJ1-5, with 7 positions matching TRBD1. The CDR3 is 13 residues long. V shed 2 bases and J 7 bases; nucleotides not matched to a gene: 3. Germline V gene sequence: CDR1 SGHRS, CDR2 YFSETQ. The CDR3 DNA sequence: TGCGCCAGCAGCTTCCTAGGGGGCCAGCCCCAGCATTTT. Translation gives CASSFLGGQPQHF.

This rearrangement joins TRBV9 to TRBJ2-3, with TRBD2 matching 9 bases. The CDR3 loop spans 15 amino acids. Germline CDR1 is SGDLS and CDR2 is YYNGEE. V was pared by 4 bases and J by 2 bases, with 5 bases of the junction left unmatched. CDR3 loop: CASSPSGVTTDTQYF. In DNA form, the CDR3 reads TGTGCCAGCAGCCCTAGCGGGGTAACCACAGATACGCAGTATTTT.

Of note for this clone: The germline gene is not matched at one end of the junction; a read error may be the cause. Other DNA variants within this sample encode the same CDR3. The chain employs TRBV7-9 and TRBJ2-5; D gene uncertain. CDR1 and CDR2 (germline): SEHNR, FQNEAQ (reference sequence). The CDR3 runs 14 residues. The CDR3 nucleotides read TGTGCCAGTAGCTTATTTCGGACCCAAGAGACCCAGTACTTC. Amino acids: CASSLFRTQETQYF.

This chain uses TRBV7-3 with TRBJ2-1; 7 nucleotides match TRBD2. This CDR3 region has 17 residues. From germline, CDR1 is SGHTA and CDR2 FQGTGA. V lost 0 bases to trimming and J lost 8 bases; unmatched junction nucleotides: 13. CDR3: CASSLTKPGLRADEQFF. In DNA, the CDR3 is TGTGCCAGCAGCTTAACGAAGCCGGGACTACGGGCGGATGAGCAGTTCTTC.

The chain uses TRBV19 and TRBJ2-7, with 11 bases lining up with TRBD1. CDR1 and CDR2 (germline): LNHDA, SQIVND (reference sequence). V was clipped by 5 bases and J by 3 bases; unmatched bases: 6. The CDR3 totals 15 residues. This CDR3 reads CASSPGTGGIYEQYF. The CDR3 nucleotides read TGTGCCAGTAGTCCCGGGACAGGGGGTATCTACGAGCAGTACTTC.

This chain joins TRBV6-6 and TRBJ1-1, with D unclear. The CDR3 is 12 residues long. Per germline, CDR1 MNHNY and CDR2 SVGAGI (reference sequence). Trimming cost V 5 bases and J 7 bases, with 11 bases left between them. CDR3 DNA: TGTGCCAGCAGTACACCGACGAGTGAAGCTTTCTTT. Protein product: CASSTPTSEAFF.

This sequence joins TRBV28 and TRBJ1-2, with unresolved D. V gave up 4 bases and J gave up 5 bases, with 8 bases separating them. There are 12 residues in the CDR3. Germline lookup yields CDR1 MDHEN and CDR2 SYDVKM. The CDR3, as DNA: TGTGCCAGCAGTTCTAGCCCTTATGGCTACACCTTC. Amino acids: CASSSSPYGYTF.

The V and J genes are TRBV24-1 and TRBJ1-2; D is unclear. The CDR3 totals 15 residues. V gave up 5 bases and J gave up 4 bases, with 16 bases separating them. CDR1 is KGHDR, CDR2 SFDVKD, per germline. The CDR3: CATSGPADEPYGYTF. The CDR3 coding sequence is TGTGCCACCAGTGGTCCGGCAGACGAACCCTATGGCTACACCTTC.

The chain uses TRBV27 and TRBJ1-1; a weak D match, TRBD1 (6 bases). The CDR3 contains 13 residues. CDR1 and CDR2 from the germline V gene are MNHEY and SMNVEV (reference sequence). V dropped 3 bases and J dropped 9 bases, with 14 bases sitting between them. The CDR3 DNA reads as TGTGCCAGCAGTTTCGGGAGGGGGGTAAAAGCTTTCTTT. This gives the protein CASSFGRGVKAFF.

V is TRBV7-9 and J is TRBJ1-1; D unresolved. There are 12 residues in the CDR3. Germline V gives CDR1 SEHNR, CDR2 FQNEAQ (reference sequence). Between the trimmed V and J ends, which lost 2 bases and 7 bases, there was a span of 8 bases. CDR3 DNA sequence: TGTGCCAGCAGCTTAAGTGGTAATGAAGCTTTCTTT. Translation gives CASSLSGNEAFF.

This clone appeared a few times. The chain carries TRBV28 and TRBJ1-2, with TRBD1 matching 8 bases. In germline, CDR1 is MDHEN, CDR2 SYDVKM. With 5 bases clipped from V and 6 bases from J, the junction kept 14 bases outside the gene matches. The CDR3 is 16 residues long. In DNA, the CDR3 is TGTGCCAGCAGTCCGGGACAGGAGTACAAGGGGAATGGCTACACCTTC. Its translation: CASSPGQEYKGNGYTF.

V gene TRBV24-1 combines with J gene TRBJ1-4; weak D call: TRBD1 (6 bases). V shed 2 bases and J shed 10 bases, with 16 bases lying between them. The CDR3 sequence is 15 residues long. Germline V gives CDR1 KGHDR, CDR2 SFDVKD. CDR3 sequence reads: CATSDSGRGGGKLFF. CDR3 coding DNA: TGTGCCACCAGTGATTCGGGCAGGGGAGGCGGAAAACTGTTTTTT.

The chain carries TRBV28 and TRBJ1-1, with D possibly matching TRBD1 (6 bases). Trimming removed 3 bases at V and 1 base at J, with 9 bases between. This CDR3 is 14 amino acids long. Looked up from germline, CDR1 is MDHEN and CDR2 is SYDVKM. CDR3 amino acids: CASSLYRENTEAFF. As DNA, the CDR3 is TGTGCCAGCAGTTTGTACAGGGAGAACACTGAAGCTTTCTTT.

This chain connects TRBV27 to TRBJ2-4; the D gene could be TRBD1 or TRBD2 (5 bases each). This CDR3 region has 13 residues. Per germline, CDR1 MNHEY and CDR2 SMNVEV (reference sequence). V lost 10 bases and J 0 bases, leaving 10 bases between the germline ends. Here the CDR3 DNA reads TGTGCCAAGAACGGGACAGCCAAAAACATTCAGTACTTC. As protein: CAKNGTAKNIQYF.

This clone was observed a handful of times. This chain links TRBV5-1 with TRBJ2-1, with D uncertain. This CDR3 region has 14 residues. Deletions cut 7 bases from V and 0 bases from J, with 11 bases between. From germline, CDR1 is SGHRS and CDR2 YFSETQ. The CDR3 here is CASASSSSYNEQFF. The CDR3, as DNA: TGCGCCAGCGCATCATCTAGCTCCTACAATGAGCAGTTCTTC.

The chain combines TRBV11-3 with TRBJ1-1, with D tentatively TRBD1 (6 bases). Germline loops: CDR1 SGHNT, CDR2 YENEEA. Trimming stripped 6 bases from V and 6 bases from J, with 20 bases between. CDR3 length: 15 residues. CDR3 sequence: CASRGSQGPLSEAFF. DNA of the CDR3: TGTGCCAGCAGAGGATCACAGGGACCGCTCTCTGAAGCTTTCTTT.